One T cell receptor beta chain is described in this entry. Its antigen remains unknown. Profiled with immunoSEQ multiplex PCR; TCRdb holds only in-frame clones, not every one. The sample has approximately 28,000 clones; over 80% are singletons. CDR1 and CDR2 (germline): SNHLY, FYNNEI. Trimming cost V 6 bases and J 2 bases, with 13 bases left between them. The CDR3 contains 14 residues. This entry is derived from a study of a mutant IDH1 vaccine in newly diagnosed glioma. Study findings and constraints: Whatever changes occurred in top peripheral T cell clonotypes seemed unrelated to pseudoprogression.

Time point meaning: week 35, safety follow-up. Alongside topical imiquimod, each dose of vaccine comprised 300 ug of mutant IDH1 20-mer peptide. New IDH1-mutant, ATRX-lost WHO grade 3 or 4 astrocytomas occurred in donors. This specimen consisted of PBMCs, obtained from a glioma patient whose treatment included an IDH1 peptide vaccine. The V gene is TRBV2, the J gene TRBJ2-5, with D possibly being TRBD1 (5 bases). This TCR was recovered from a man under 40 with glioma. CDR3 loop: CASSAIQVQETQYF. The CDR3, as DNA: TGTGCCAGCAGCGCAATACAGGTTCAAGAGACCCAGTACTTC.